The present TCR beta chain was sequenced within a study of blood T cell repertoires in COVID-19. The germline V gene has CDR1 SGHVS and CDR2 FQNEAQ. Trimming took off 5 bases at V and 7 bases at J, with 18 bases between the two ends. The CDR3 is 15 residues long. Generated by immunoSEQ multiplex PCR, the TCRdb table keeps only in-frame clones and is missing some. The top ten hold roughly 6.3% of the sample, which has about 67,000 clones, roughly 73% seen once. This chain connects TRBV7-8 to TRBJ1-3; D is perhaps TRBD1 (5 bases). Sequenced: peripheral blood. This TCR came from a woman in her fifties or sixties with acute or convalescent COVID-19. CDR3 in amino acids: CASSPLGGGGNTIYF. As DNA, the CDR3 is TGTGCCAGCAGCCCCTTGGGGGGTGGGGGGAACACCATATATTTT. The variable domain in full, with the rest retrieved from reference TRBV7-8 and TRBJ1-3, is GAGVSQSPRYKVAKRGQDVALRCDPISGHVSLFWYQQALGQGPEFLTYFQNEAQLDKSGLPSDRFFAERPEGSVSTLKIQRTQQEDSAVYLCASSPLGGGGNTIYFGEGSWLTVV.